Each of the 22 T cell receptor beta chains below was sequenced from the same sample in a study of T cell repertoires in cytomegalovirus infection. TCRdb analysed the reads with MiXCR anew, one entry per CDR3 protein. In the table there are roughly 150,000 distinct CDR3 sequences, 20% to 25% of which are singletons. The sequenced sample was PBMCs. The receptors here all came from a human donor in good health (CMV status not recorded). Some clones in this sample may be carry-over from other donors' samples.

This clonotype occurred once. A much larger clone differs from this one at a single base, so this may be a read error. The chain links TRBV7-2 to TRBJ2-4; maybe TRBD1 (6 bases). Per the germline V gene, CDR1 is SGHTA and CDR2 is FQGNSA. CDR3 length: 13 amino acids. V was pared by 4 bases and J by 16 bases, with 20 bases between. The CDR3 region has the DNA TGTGCCAGCAGCTCCCGAGACTGGGACACCGAATACTTC. Its protein is CASSSRDWDTEYF. The whole variable domain, remainder taken from reference TRBV7-2 and TRBJ2-4, is GAGVSQSPSNKVTEKGKDVELRCDPISGHTALYWYRQSLGQGLEFLIYFQGNSAPDKSGLPSDRFSAERTGGSVSTLTIQRTQQEDSAVYLCASSSRDWDTEYFGAGTRLSVL.

This clonotype occurred many times. This chain links TRBV7-2 with TRBJ2-3; TRBD2 matches 14 bases. Looked up from germline, CDR1 is SGHTA and CDR2 is FQGNSA. V was clipped by 6 bases and J by 6 bases; unmatched bases: 11. The CDR3 runs to 17 residues. The CDR3 region has the DNA TGTGCCAGCAGGTCCTTCGGGACTAGCGGGAGTTGGGATACGCAGTATTTT. It specifies CASRSFGTSGSWDTQYF.

This chain joins TRBV6-2 or TRBV6-3 and TRBJ2-7, with D perhaps TRBD1 (5 bases). The CDR3 is 15 amino acids. CDR1 is MNHEY and CDR2 is SVGEGT in the germline V gene. The V gene lost 0 bases and the J gene lost 5 bases, with 14 bases spanning the gap. In DNA, the CDR3 is TGTGCCAGCAGTTACTCGCCTGGGGCTAAGGACGAGCAGTACTTC. As protein: CASSYSPGAKDEQYF.

In its sample, this clonotype was seen a few times. The chain uses TRBV7-2 and TRBJ2-1; 9 bases match TRBD1. This CDR3 is 15 amino acids long. Germline V lookup: CDR1 SGHTA, CDR2 FQGNSA. Trimming took 6 bases from V and 9 from J; bases not matched to a gene: 12. CDR3 residues: CASRENRGPQIEQFF. CDR3 coding DNA: TGTGCCAGCAGAGAAAACAGGGGGCCTCAAATTGAGCAGTTCTTC.

This clonotype was detected only once. A read error is possible here, since a much larger clone lies one base away. The chain carries TRBV20-1 and TRBJ2-7; 14 positions agree with TRBD2. The J segment lost 2 bases and the V segment lost 4 bases, leaving 10 bases of the junction unmatched. Germline CDR1 DFQATT, CDR2 SNEGSKA (reference sequence). The CDR3 length is 17 residues. The CDR3 loop is CSAIPGLAGVGPYEQYF. Here the CDR3 DNA reads TGCAGTGCTATACCGGGACTAGCGGGAGTAGGCCCCTACGAGCAGTACTTC.

This clonotype was picked up a small number of times. This chain connects TRBV28 to TRBJ1-6, with D tentatively TRBD1 (6 bases). The CDR3 is 15 amino acids. Trimming took 6 bases from V and 7 from J, leaving 16 bases between them. CDR1 MDHEN and CDR2 SYDVKM come from the germline V gene. The CDR3 DNA is TGTGCCAGCAGAGTCCCACAGGGTGGAAATTCACCCCTCCACTTT. It specifies CASRVPQGGNSPLHF.

Only a few counts were recorded for this clonotype. This rearrangement joins TRBV5-1 to TRBJ2-5; 10 bases map to TRBD2. CDR3 length: 15 amino acids. V was clipped by 3 bases and J by 5 bases; unmatched bases: 7. Looked up from germline, CDR1 is SGHRS and CDR2 is YFSETQ. In nucleotides, the CDR3 is TGCGCCAGCAGCTCAGTAGCGGGGGGAGAGGAGACCCAGTACTTC. Its translation: CASSSVAGGEETQYF.

The chain has TRBV12-3 or TRBV12-4 and TRBJ2-7; TRBD2 agrees at 9 bases. V was clipped by 4 bases and J by 5 bases; unmatched bases: 6. The CDR3 length is 14 residues. The CDR3 loop reads CASSSGLASHEQYF. As DNA, the CDR3 is TGTGCCAGCAGTTCGGGACTAGCTTCCCACGAGCAGTACTTC.

At least ten counts were recorded for this clonotype. V usage is TRBV7-2 and J usage is TRBJ2-3; TRBD2 aligns across 7 bases. CDR1 and CDR2 (germline): SGHTA, FQGNSA. V trimming: 5 bases; J trimming: 1 base; junction bases outside the gene matches: 12. The CDR3 is 17 amino acids. Written as DNA, the CDR3 is TGTGCCAGCAGCGCTGGGAGGGGAGGGCCTGGCACAGATACGCAGTATTTT. Protein: CASSAGRGGPGTDTQYF.

This sequence joins TRBV29-1 and TRBJ1-1; 8 nucleotides match TRBD1. The V segment lost 6 bases and the J segment 8 bases; nucleotides outside the gene matches: 11. The CDR3 length is 13 residues. Looked up from germline, CDR1 is SQVTM and CDR2 is ANQGSEA. CDR3 sequence reads: CSVGRGQVREAFF. The CDR3 bases are TGCAGCGTGGGACGGGGACAGGTCCGCGAAGCTTTCTTT.

This chain links TRBV29-1 with TRBJ2-2; tentatively, D is TRBD1 (6 bases). Germline assignment: CDR1 SQVTM and CDR2 ANQGSEA. Trimming cost V 7 bases and J 6 bases, with 12 bases left between them. The CDR3 contains 12 residues. The CDR3 spells CSAGRGSGELFF. The CDR3, as DNA: TGCAGCGCCGGAAGGGGGTCCGGGGAGCTGTTTTTT.

CDR3 loop: CASSFAIGSSYEQYF. The CDR3 bases are TGTGCCAGCAGTTTTGCAATCGGGAGCTCCTACGAGCAGTACTTC. V is TRBV27 and J is TRBJ2-7; D perhaps matches TRBD2 (6 bases). CDR3 length: 15 residues. V lost 3 bases, J lost 0 bases, and 12 bases lay in between. The V gene's germline CDR1 is MNHEY and CDR2 SMNVEV (reference sequence).

The rearrangement joins TRBV24-1 to TRBJ2-7; unclear D gene. The CDR3 is 13 amino acids. Trimming cost V 3 bases and J 4 bases, with 9 bases left between them. Looked up from germline, CDR1 is KGHDR and CDR2 is SFDVKD. CDR3 bases: TGTGCCACCAGTGATAATAGTGGTTACGAGCAGTACTTC. It specifies CATSDNSGYEQYF.

The sample holds many counts of this clonotype. The J gene is TRBJ1-2, the V gene TRBV7-6, with TRBD1 identical over 10 bases. V shed 3 bases and J 4 bases; nucleotides not matched to a gene: 20. This CDR3 is built from 20 residues. The V gene's germline CDR1 is SGHVS and CDR2 FNYEAQ. The CDR3 spells CASSFQLRDRGLGEPYGYTF. The CDR3 nucleotides are TGTGCCAGCAGCTTTCAACTCCGGGACAGGGGCCTAGGCGAACCCTATGGCTACACCTTC.

This clonotype was observed at least ten times. The CDR3 DNA sequence: TGTGCCAGCACCCCCCAGAGAGATGCTGGCTACACCTTC. The encoded protein is CASTPQRDAGYTF. The chain couples TRBV7-2 to TRBJ1-2; D gene unclear. Germline V lookup: CDR1 SGHTA, CDR2 FQGNSA. With 7 bases removed from V and 7 bases from J, the gap between germline ends came to 16 bases. The length of the CDR3 is 13 residues. The variable domain in full, completed from reference TRBV7-2 and TRBJ1-2, reads GAGVSQSPSNKVTEKGKDVELRCDPISGHTALYWYRQSLGQGLEFLIYFQGNSAPDKSGLPSDRFSAERTGGSVSTLTIQRTQQEDSAVYLCASTPQRDAGYTFGSGTRLTVV.

This clonotype was seen ten or more times. The rearrangement links TRBV27 to TRBJ2-4; 12 bases fit TRBD1. The CDR3 contains 16 residues. The junction had 8 bases not matched to a gene; V was cut back by 5 bases and J by 6 bases. Germline V gene lookup returns CDR1 MNHEY and CDR2 SMNVEV (reference sequence). The CDR3 loop reads CASSPGTGGRGNIQYF. The CDR3, as DNA: TGTGCCAGCAGTCCCGGGACAGGGGGCCGGGGAAACATTCAGTACTTC.

This clonotype was seen a handful of times. V and J are TRBV3-1 and TRBJ2-1, with 9 bases that match TRBD1. CDR3 size: 16 residues. Trimming took 4 bases from V and 7 from J; bases not matched to a gene: 11. Germline values: CDR1 LGHDT, CDR2 YNNKEL (reference sequence). The CDR3 coding sequence is TGTGCCAGCAGCCCCAGTTTGACCGGGACAGGGAATGAGCAGTTCTTC. Its translation is CASSPSLTGTGNEQFF.

This clonotype was picked up many times. The chain has TRBV7-8 and TRBJ2-3, with TRBD2 matching 13 bases. In germline, CDR1 is SGHVS, CDR2 FQNEAQ. The CDR3 has 17 amino acids. The V gene end was trimmed by 5 bases and the J gene end by 5 bases; junction bases not matched to a gene: 10. This chain's CDR3 is CASSELTSGGARDTQYF. The CDR3 DNA sequence: TGTGCCAGCAGCGAGCTCACTAGCGGGGGGGCCCGAGATACGCAGTATTTT.

This clonotype was counted ten times or more. This chain connects TRBV7-8 to TRBJ2-6; maybe TRBD1 (6 bases). Germline-derived CDR1 and CDR2 are SGHVS and FQNEAQ. The CDR3 length is 16 residues. Trimming took off 5 bases at V and 2 bases at J, with 13 bases between the two ends. For the CDR3, the DNA is TGTGCCAGCAGCCCCAACAGGGTAGCTGGGGCCAACGTCCTGACTTTC. As protein: CASSPNRVAGANVLTF.

The CDR3 reads CASSSIQLNQPQHF. The CDR3 DNA sequence: TGTGCCAGTAGTTCGATACAGTTAAATCAGCCCCAGCATTTT. The chain employs TRBV19 and TRBJ1-5; D gene ambiguous. Germline V CDR1 and CDR2: LNHDA, SQIVND (reference sequence). The CDR3 contains 14 residues. V was pared by 5 bases and J by 4 bases, with 12 bases between.

V and J are TRBV20-1 and TRBJ2-7; 7 nucleotides align to TRBD2. The CDR3 runs to 12 residues. CDR1 and CDR2 (germline): DFQATT, SNEGSKA (reference sequence). DNA of the CDR3: TGCAGCCCCTTGGGCGGGAGTTATAAGCAGTACTTC. It codes for CSPLGGSYKQYF.

This clonotype was observed at least ten times. The J gene is TRBJ1-2, the V gene TRBV7-2; D is undetermined. Trimming took 2 bases from V and 1 from J, leaving 8 bases between them. The CDR3 runs to 14 residues. Per germline, CDR1 SGHTA and CDR2 FQGNSA. CDR3 amino acids: CASSLNQLNYGYTF. The CDR3 DNA is TGTGCCAGCAGCTTAAATCAGCTTAACTATGGCTACACCTTC. Complete variable domain (other parts from reference TRBV7-2 and TRBJ1-2): GAGVSQSPSNKVTEKGKDVELRCDPISGHTALYWYRQSLGQGLEFLIYFQGNSAPDKSGLPSDRFSAERTGGSVSTLTIQRTQQEDSAVYLCASSLNQLNYGYTFGSGTRLTVV.